Here is one T cell receptor beta chain with its context. Its antigen is undetermined. There are 19 residues in the CDR3. V dropped 2 bases and J dropped 7; count of bases not matched to a gene: 23. CDR1 SGHRS and CDR2 YFSETQ come from the germline V gene. Both 60 Vbeta primers and 13 Jbeta primers went into the PCR. Assay: immunoSEQ multiplex PCR; the TCRdb copy retains only in-frame clones and omits some. The repertoire table contains approximately 54,000 clones. These data are taken from a study of cytomegalovirus exposure and HLA in healthy donors. Whole-study results and caveats: The study recorded fewer than 200 TCR beta chains that were cytomegalovirus-associated. Indistinguishable V segments such as TRBV6-2 and TRBV6-3 were excluded.

The TCR sequence derives from a woman aged 35 to 49 in good health and CMV-seronegative. The sample consisted of PBMCs. V is TRBV5-1 and J is TRBJ1-2, with 7 bases that match TRBD1. CDR3 DNA sequence: TGCGCCAGCAGCTTACAATCCTCCGGGACAGCGTCTAGGGTCTCTGGCTACACCTTC. Its protein is CASSLQSSGTASRVSGYTF.